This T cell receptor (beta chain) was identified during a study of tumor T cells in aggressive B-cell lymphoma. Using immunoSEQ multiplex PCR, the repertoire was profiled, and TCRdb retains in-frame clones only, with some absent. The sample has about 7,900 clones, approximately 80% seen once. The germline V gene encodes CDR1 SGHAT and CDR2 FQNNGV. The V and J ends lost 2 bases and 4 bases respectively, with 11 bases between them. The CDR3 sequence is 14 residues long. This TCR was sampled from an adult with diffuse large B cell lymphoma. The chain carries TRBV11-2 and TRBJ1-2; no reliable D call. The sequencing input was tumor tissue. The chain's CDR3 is CASSLSWESYGYTF. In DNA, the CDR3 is TGTGCCAGCAGCTTAAGTTGGGAGAGCTATGGCTACACCTTC.